These 18 T cell receptor beta chains originate from one sample sequenced in a study of T-cell memory formation after mild COVID-19. TCRdb ran MiXCR on the 5' RACE reads and lists one entry per CDR3 protein. The sample contains fewer than 300,000 distinct CDR3 sequences, over 15% of which appear only once. Sequenced material: PBMCs or a T cell subset sorted from them (not recorded which). Receptors originate from a man younger than 35 who had mild COVID-19 (a few samples of this study predate the infection). Cell type and time point are not known.

V usage is TRBV4-2 and J usage is TRBJ1-4; D is possibly TRBD1 (5 bases). The CDR3 consists of 15 residues. CDR1 is LGHNA, CDR2 YNFKEQ, per germline. Trimming took off 1 base at V and 3 bases at J, with 9 bases between the two ends. The CDR3 DNA sequence: TGTGCCAGCAGCCAAGTCGGGGGATCTAATGAAAAACTGTTTTTT. It translates to CASSQVGGSNEKLFF.

This sequence joins TRBV20-1 and TRBJ1-2, with D unresolved. The length of the CDR3 is 12 residues. The germline CDR1 and CDR2 sequences are DFQATT and SNEGSKA (reference sequence). Trimming left V 3 bases short and J 6 bases short, with 11 bases between. CDR3 coding DNA: TGCAGTGCTAGTCTCGGCCAAGATGGCTACACCTTC. The encoded protein is CSASLGQDGYTF.

J is TRBJ2-3 and V is TRBV14; D uncertain. Germline V gene lookup returns CDR1 SGHDN and CDR2 FVKESK. This CDR3 region has 18 residues. The germline V and J ends were trimmed by 0 bases and 2 bases, with 18 bases remaining between them. CDR3 sequence (DNA): TGTGCCAGCAGCCAAGATTACGTATGGGCGGATCCCACAGATACGCAGTATTTT. Translation: CASSQDYVWADPTDTQYF.

This clonotype has a handful of counts. The CDR3 reads CASSVEASGWTGELFF. The CDR3 region has the DNA TGTGCCAGCAGCGTAGAGGCTAGCGGGTGGACCGGGGAGCTGTTTTTT. The V call is TRBV9, the J call TRBJ2-2; 8 positions match TRBD2. The CDR3 is made up of 16 amino acids. V was pared by 0 bases and J by 5 bases, with 6 bases of the junction left unmatched. In germline, CDR1 is SGDLS, CDR2 YYNGEE.

This clonotype was counted a few times. V is TRBV20-1 and J is TRBJ2-7; TRBD2 is a possible D gene (6 bases). Trimming cost V 5 bases and J 1 base, with 12 bases left between them. CDR1 and CDR2 from the germline V gene are DFQATT and SNEGSKA (reference sequence). There are 13 residues in the CDR3. DNA of the CDR3: TGCAGTGCTGGGGACTCGGGATCCTACGAGCAGTACTTC. Its protein product is CSAGDSGSYEQYF.

At least ten counts were recorded for this clonotype. The chain uses TRBV20-1 and TRBJ2-1; 8 bases are a match to TRBD2. Trimming removed 5 bases from V and 7 bases from J; junction bases left unmatched: 13. Germline V gene data show CDR1 as DFQATT and CDR2 as SNEGSKA (reference sequence). There are 15 residues in the CDR3. The CDR3 bases are TGCAGTGCTTCCCGAACGGGGGGGTTGAGGAATGAGCAGTTCTTC. It is translated as CSASRTGGLRNEQFF.

This CDR3 is CSVEHRGGGETQYF. In DNA, the CDR3 is TGCAGCGTTGAACATCGTGGGGGTGGAGAGACCCAGTACTTC. The V gene is TRBV29-1, the J gene TRBJ2-5; D might be TRBD1 or TRBD2, each matching 5 bases. Trimming stripped 2 bases from V and 4 bases from J, with 14 bases between. This CDR3 spans 14 amino acids. Per germline, CDR1 SQVTM and CDR2 ANQGSEA. The full variable domain, with the rest looked up from reference TRBV29-1 and TRBJ2-5, is SAVISQKPSRDICQRGTSLTIQCQVDSQVTMMFWYRQQPGQSLTLIATANQGSEATYESGFVIDKFPISRPNLTFSTLTVSNMSPEDSSIYLCSVEHRGGGETQYFGPGTRLLVL.

This clonotype was seen a handful of times. In DNA, the CDR3 is TGTGCCAGCAGCTTAGCCTCTCGGGGTGTTTCCGGCTACACCTTC. This translates into CASSLASRGVSGYTF. V gene TRBV7-9 combines with J gene TRBJ1-2; D is ambiguous. CDR1 and CDR2 from the germline V gene are SEHNR and FQNEAQ (reference sequence). The CDR3 runs to 15 residues. With 0 bases removed from V and 8 bases from J, the gap between germline ends came to 16 bases.

The chain links TRBV2 to TRBJ2-5, with D uncertain. V lost 2 bases, J lost 4 bases, and 8 bases lay in between. Germline V gives CDR1 SNHLY, CDR2 FYNNEI. The CDR3 totals 13 residues. CDR3 sequence (DNA): TGTGCCAGCAGTGAAAGTCAGCGAGAGACCCAGTACTTC. Protein: CASSESQRETQYF.

This clonotype appeared a few times. This chain joins TRBV10-3 and TRBJ2-3; no definite D call. V was pared by 11 bases and J by 4 bases, with 19 bases between. Germline V gives CDR1 ENHRY, CDR2 SYGVKD. The length of the CDR3 is 14 residues. The CDR3 here is CASSGNQLADTQYF. The CDR3 coding sequence is TGTGCCTCCTCGGGTAACCAGTTAGCAGATACGCAGTATTTT.

This clonotype has a handful of counts. This chain connects TRBV7-6 to TRBJ1-2, with TRBD1 identical over 9 bases. This CDR3 is 15 amino acids long. The J segment lost 4 bases and the V segment lost 1 base, leaving 4 bases of the junction unmatched. Germline values: CDR1 SGHVS, CDR2 FNYEAQ. The CDR3 protein is CASSLGTGVSYGYTF. For the CDR3, the DNA is TGTGCCAGCAGCTTAGGGACAGGGGTCTCCTATGGCTACACCTTC.

This clonotype was found a few times. The V gene is TRBV6-5, the J gene TRBJ2-5; tentatively, D is TRBD1 or TRBD2 (5 bases each). Trimming shortened V by 2 bases and J by 4 bases, and 11 bases separated the two germline ends. The germline V gene has CDR1 MNHEY and CDR2 SVGAGI. The CDR3 is made up of 14 amino acids. The CDR3: CASSYGGRPETQYF. The CDR3 coding sequence is TGTGCCAGCAGTTACGGGGGTAGGCCAGAGACCCAGTACTTC.

The chain is built from TRBV12-3 or TRBV12-4 and TRBJ1-1; TRBD1 agrees at 9 bases. The CDR3 runs 14 residues. Trimming at V came to 5 bases and at J to 3 bases, leaving 4 bases not matched to a gene. The CDR3 loop reads CASSNRGLYTEAFF. The CDR3 DNA reads TGTGCCAGCAGTAACAGGGGGCTGTACACTGAAGCTTTCTTT.

CDR3 sequence: CASSPATAGVWTQYF. The CDR3 region has the DNA TGTGCCAGCAGCCCGGCCACGGCGGGGGTTTGGACGCAGTATTTT. The chain joins TRBV11-2 to TRBJ2-3; TRBD2 matches at 7 bases. V was clipped by 5 bases and J by 9 bases; unmatched bases: 14. The CDR3 is made up of 15 amino acids. The germline CDR1 and CDR2 sequences are SGHAT and FQNNGV. Looking up the rest from reference TRBV11-2 and TRBJ2-3 gives the full variable domain: EAGVAQSPRYKIIEKRQSVAFWCNPISGHATLYWYQQILGQGPKLLIQFQNNGVVDDSQLPKDRFSAERLKGVDSTLKIQPAKLEDSAVYLCASSPATAGVWTQYFGPGTRLTVL.

The chain combines TRBV29-1 with TRBJ1-1, with 8 bases fitting TRBD1. The CDR3 loop spans 14 amino acids. Germline V gene lookup returns CDR1 SQVTM and CDR2 ANQGSEA. The V and J ends lost 4 bases and 4 bases, in that order; junction bases with no gene match: 8. CDR3 in DNA: TGCAGCGTTGTGGGGCGACAGGGGCTCACTGAAGCTTTCTTT. Translated: CSVVGRQGLTEAFF. The whole variable domain, remainder taken from reference TRBV29-1 and TRBJ1-1, is SAVISQKPSRDICQRGTSLTIQCQVDSQVTMMFWYRQQPGQSLTLIATANQGSEATYESGFVIDKFPISRPNLTFSTLTVSNMSPEDSSIYLCSVVGRQGLTEAFFGQGTRLTVV.

This clonotype was observed a few times. The rearrangement uses TRBV3-1 and TRBJ1-1; TRBD1 is a possible D gene (6 bases). Per the germline V gene, CDR1 is LGHDT and CDR2 is YNNKEL (reference sequence). The CDR3 has 16 residues. The V end lost 4 bases, the J end lost 3 bases, and 18 bases lay between the germline ends. CDR3 DNA: TGTGCCAGCAGCCCCTTAGGGGGGAGGGGGGACACTGAAGCTTTCTTT. It yields the protein CASSPLGGRGDTEAFF.

The chain employs TRBV6-1 and TRBJ2-1; D is tentatively TRBD1 or TRBD2 (5 bases each). Germline assignment: CDR1 MNHNS and CDR2 SASEGT. The CDR3 has 14 residues. V lost 6 bases to trimming and J lost 5 bases, with 14 bases between them. The CDR3 here is CASSAKWGNNEQFF. The CDR3 DNA is TGTGCCAGCAGCGCGAAATGGGGGAACAATGAGCAGTTCTTC.

This clonotype was counted between two and nine times. The V gene is TRBV4-3, the J gene TRBJ2-7; 7 nucleotides agree with TRBD1. Per germline, CDR1 LGHNA and CDR2 YSLEER. After removal of 8 bases from V and 3 bases from J, the junction contained 13 bases not matched to a gene. The CDR3 spans 15 residues. CDR3 nucleotides: TGCGCCAGCTCAACATCTCCGGGACAGAACTACGAGCAGTACTTC. This codes for CASSTSPGQNYEQYF.